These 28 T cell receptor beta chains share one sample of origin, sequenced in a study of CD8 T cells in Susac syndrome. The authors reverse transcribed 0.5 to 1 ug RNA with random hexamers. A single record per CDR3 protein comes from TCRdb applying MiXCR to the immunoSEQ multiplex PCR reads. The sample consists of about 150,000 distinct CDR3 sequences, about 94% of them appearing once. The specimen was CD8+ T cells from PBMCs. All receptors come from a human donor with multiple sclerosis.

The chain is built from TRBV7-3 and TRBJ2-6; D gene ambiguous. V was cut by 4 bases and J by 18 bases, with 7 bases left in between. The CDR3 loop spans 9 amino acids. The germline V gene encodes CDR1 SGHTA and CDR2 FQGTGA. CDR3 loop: CASSSSSTF. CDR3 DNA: TGTGCCAGCAGCTCCTCCTCGACTTTC.

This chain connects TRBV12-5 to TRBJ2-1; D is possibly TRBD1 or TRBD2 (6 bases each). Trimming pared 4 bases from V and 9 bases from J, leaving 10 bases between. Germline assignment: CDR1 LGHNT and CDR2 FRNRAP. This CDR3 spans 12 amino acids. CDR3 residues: CASGWGAGEQFF. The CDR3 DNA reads TGTGCTAGTGGTTGGGGGGCGGGTGAGCAGTTCTTC.

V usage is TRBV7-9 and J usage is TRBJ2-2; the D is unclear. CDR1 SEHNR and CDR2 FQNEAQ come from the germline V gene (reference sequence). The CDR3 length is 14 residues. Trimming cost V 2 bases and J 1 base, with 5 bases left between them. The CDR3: CASSLKQNTGELFF. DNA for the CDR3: TGTGCCAGCAGCTTAAAACAGAACACCGGGGAGCTGTTTTTT.

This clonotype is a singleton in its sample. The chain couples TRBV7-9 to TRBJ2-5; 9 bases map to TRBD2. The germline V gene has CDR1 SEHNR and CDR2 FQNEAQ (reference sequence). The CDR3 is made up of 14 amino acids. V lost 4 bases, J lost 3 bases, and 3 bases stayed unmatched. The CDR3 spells CASSSSGGKETQYF. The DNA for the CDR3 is TGTGCCAGCAGCTCGAGCGGGGGGAAAGAGACCCAGTACTTC.

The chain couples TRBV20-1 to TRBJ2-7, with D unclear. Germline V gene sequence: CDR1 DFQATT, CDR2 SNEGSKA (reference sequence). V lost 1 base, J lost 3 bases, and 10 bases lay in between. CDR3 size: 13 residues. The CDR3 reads CSARALGNYEQYF. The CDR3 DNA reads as TGCAGTGCTAGAGCGCTAGGGAACTACGAGCAGTACTTC.

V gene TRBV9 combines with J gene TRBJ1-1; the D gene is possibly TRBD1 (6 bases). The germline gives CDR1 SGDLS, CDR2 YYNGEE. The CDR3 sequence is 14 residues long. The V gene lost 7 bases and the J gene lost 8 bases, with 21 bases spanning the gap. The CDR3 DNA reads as TGTGCCAGCTCCCTCGGACAGTTTTCCCAGGAAGCTTTCTTT. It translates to CASSLGQFSQEAFF.

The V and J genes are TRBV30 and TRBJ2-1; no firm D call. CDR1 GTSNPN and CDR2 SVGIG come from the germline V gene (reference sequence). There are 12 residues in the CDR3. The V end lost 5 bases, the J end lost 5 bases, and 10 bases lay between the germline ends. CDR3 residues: CAWASWDNEQFF. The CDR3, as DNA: TGTGCCTGGGCTAGTTGGGACAATGAGCAGTTCTTC.

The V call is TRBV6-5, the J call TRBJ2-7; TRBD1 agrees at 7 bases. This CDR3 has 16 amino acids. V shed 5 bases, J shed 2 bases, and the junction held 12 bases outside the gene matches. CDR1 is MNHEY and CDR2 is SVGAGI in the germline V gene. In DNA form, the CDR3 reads TGTGCCAGCAGTCCCTCGACAGGGCCCTCAACCTACGAGCAGTACTTC. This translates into CASSPSTGPSTYEQYF.

CDR3 amino acids: CATSTGSDRRYEQYF. The CDR3, as DNA: TGTGCCACCAGCACCGGCTCCGACAGGCGCTACGAGCAGTACTTC. The V and J genes are TRBV15 and TRBJ2-7; a weak D match, TRBD1 (6 bases). V lost 4 bases and J 3 bases, leaving 16 bases between the germline ends. Germline CDR1 and CDR2: LNHNV and YYDKDF (reference sequence). CDR3 length: 15 residues.

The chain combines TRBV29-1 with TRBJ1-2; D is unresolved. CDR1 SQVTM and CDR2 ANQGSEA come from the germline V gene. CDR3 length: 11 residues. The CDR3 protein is CAGRVSNGYTF. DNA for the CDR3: TGCGCTGGGCGGGTTTCCAATGGCTACACCTTC.

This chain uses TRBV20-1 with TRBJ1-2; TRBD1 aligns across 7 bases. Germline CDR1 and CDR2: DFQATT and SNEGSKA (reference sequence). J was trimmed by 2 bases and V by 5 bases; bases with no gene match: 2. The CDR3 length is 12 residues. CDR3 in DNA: TGCAGTGCTCCAGGGGGAAACTATGGCTACACCTTC. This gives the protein CSAPGGNYGYTF.

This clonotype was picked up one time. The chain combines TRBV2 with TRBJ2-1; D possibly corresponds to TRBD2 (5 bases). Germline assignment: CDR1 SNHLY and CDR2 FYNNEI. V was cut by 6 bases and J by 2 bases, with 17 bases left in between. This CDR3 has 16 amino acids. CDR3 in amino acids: CASRQTPGSTYNEQFF. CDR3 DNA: TGTGCCAGCAGGCAGACCCCGGGGAGTACCTACAATGAGCAGTTCTTC.

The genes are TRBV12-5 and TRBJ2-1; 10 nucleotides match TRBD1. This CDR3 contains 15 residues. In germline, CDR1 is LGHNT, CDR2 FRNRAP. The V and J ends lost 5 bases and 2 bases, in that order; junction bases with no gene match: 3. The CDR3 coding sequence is TGTGCTAGTGGTCCCGGACAGGGGGCCTACAATGAGCAGTTCTTC. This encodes CASGPGQGAYNEQFF.

The CDR3 nucleotides read TGTGCCAGCAGCGGAGGGGACATCGGATACTATGGCTACACCTTC. Translated: CASSGGDIGYYGYTF. The J gene is TRBJ1-2, the V gene TRBV9, with a tentative D call TRBD1 (6 bases). Germline-derived CDR1 and CDR2 are SGDLS and YYNGEE. Trimming shortened V by 3 bases and J by 3 bases, and 15 bases separated the two germline ends. The CDR3 loop spans 15 amino acids.

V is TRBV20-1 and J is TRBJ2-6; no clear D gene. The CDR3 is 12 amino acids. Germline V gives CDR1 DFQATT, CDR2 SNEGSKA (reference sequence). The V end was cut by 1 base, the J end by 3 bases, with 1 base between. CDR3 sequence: CSARGGANVLTF. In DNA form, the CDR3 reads TGCAGTGCTAGAGGTGGGGCCAACGTCCTGACTTTC.

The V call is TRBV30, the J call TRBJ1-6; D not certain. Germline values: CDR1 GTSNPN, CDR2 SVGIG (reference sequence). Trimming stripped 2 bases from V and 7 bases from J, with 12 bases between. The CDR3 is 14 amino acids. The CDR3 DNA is TGTGCCTGGAGTCGCGGCGAACCGAATTCACCCCTCCACTTT. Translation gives CAWSRGEPNSPLHF.

CDR3 sequence (DNA): TGTGCCAGCAGCCTAAGGGGACAGGGGACCAATGAGCAGTTCTTC. Translated: CASSLRGQGTNEQFF. The chain couples TRBV7-6 to TRBJ2-1; 10 positions agree with TRBD1. Looked up from germline, CDR1 is SGHVS and CDR2 is FNYEAQ. The CDR3 extends over 15 amino acids. The junction had 7 bases not matched to a gene; V was cut back by 5 bases and J by 6 bases.

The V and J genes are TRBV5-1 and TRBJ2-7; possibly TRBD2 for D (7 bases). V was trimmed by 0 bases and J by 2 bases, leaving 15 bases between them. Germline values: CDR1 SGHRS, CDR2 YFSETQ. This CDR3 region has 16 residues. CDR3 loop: CASSLVGQGRAYEQYF. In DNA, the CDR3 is TGCGCCAGCAGCTTGGTAGGTCAGGGGAGGGCCTACGAGCAGTACTTC.

The CDR3 nucleotides are TGCAGCGCCGTCGACAGGGTTTCTAATGAAAAACTGTTTTTT. Its translation: CSAVDRVSNEKLFF. The chain employs TRBV29-1 and TRBJ1-4; 7 bases line up with TRBD1. The CDR3 spans 14 residues. V trimming: 7 bases; J trimming: 3 bases; junction bases outside the gene matches: 8. Germline V gives CDR1 SQVTM, CDR2 ANQGSEA.

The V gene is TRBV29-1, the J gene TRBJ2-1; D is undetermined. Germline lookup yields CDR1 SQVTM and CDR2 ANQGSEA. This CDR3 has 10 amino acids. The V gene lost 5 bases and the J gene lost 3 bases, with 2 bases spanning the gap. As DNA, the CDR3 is TGCAGCGTTAACTACAATGAGCAGTTCTTC. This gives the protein CSVNYNEQFF.

DNA of the CDR3: TGTGCCAGCAGCCCCACAGGGGTGAATTCACCCCTCCACTTT. Amino acid sequence: CASSPTGVNSPLHF. The chain is built from TRBV9 and TRBJ1-6; 7 bases agree with TRBD1. V shed 4 bases and J 7 bases; nucleotides not matched to a gene: 5. The CDR3 runs 14 residues. Germline CDR1 and CDR2: SGDLS and YYNGEE.

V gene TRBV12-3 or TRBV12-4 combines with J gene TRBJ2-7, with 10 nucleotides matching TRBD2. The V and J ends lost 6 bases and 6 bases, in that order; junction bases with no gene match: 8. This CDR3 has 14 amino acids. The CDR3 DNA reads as TGTGCCAGCAGCATAGCGGGGGGCCCTCTCGAGCAGTACTTC. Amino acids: CASSIAGGPLEQYF.

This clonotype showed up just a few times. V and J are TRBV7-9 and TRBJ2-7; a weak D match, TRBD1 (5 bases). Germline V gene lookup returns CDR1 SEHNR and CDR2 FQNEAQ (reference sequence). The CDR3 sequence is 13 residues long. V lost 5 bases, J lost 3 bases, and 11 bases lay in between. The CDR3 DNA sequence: TGTGCCAGCAGCGCCCCTCAGGGCTACGAGCAGTACTTC. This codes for CASSAPQGYEQYF.

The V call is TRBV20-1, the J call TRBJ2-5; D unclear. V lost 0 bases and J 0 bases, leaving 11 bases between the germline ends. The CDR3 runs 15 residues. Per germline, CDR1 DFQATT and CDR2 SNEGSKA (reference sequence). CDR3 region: CSARDLALYQETQYF. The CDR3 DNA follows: TGCAGTGCTAGAGATCTGGCTCTGTACCAAGAGACCCAGTACTTC.

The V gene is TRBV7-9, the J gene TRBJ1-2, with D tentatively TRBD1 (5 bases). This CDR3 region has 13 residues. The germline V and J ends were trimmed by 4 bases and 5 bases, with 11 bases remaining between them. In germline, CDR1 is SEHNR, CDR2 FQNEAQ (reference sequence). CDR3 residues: CASSWDGDYGYTF. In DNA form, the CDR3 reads TGTGCCAGCAGCTGGGACGGCGATTATGGCTACACCTTC.

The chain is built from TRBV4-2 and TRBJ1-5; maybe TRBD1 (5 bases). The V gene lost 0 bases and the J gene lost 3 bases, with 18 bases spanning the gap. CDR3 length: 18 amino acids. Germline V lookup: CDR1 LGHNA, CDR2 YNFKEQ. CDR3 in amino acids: CASSQDLVEGLPNQPQHF. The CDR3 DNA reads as TGTGCCAGCAGCCAAGATTTGGTCGAGGGGCTCCCCAATCAGCCCCAGCATTTT.

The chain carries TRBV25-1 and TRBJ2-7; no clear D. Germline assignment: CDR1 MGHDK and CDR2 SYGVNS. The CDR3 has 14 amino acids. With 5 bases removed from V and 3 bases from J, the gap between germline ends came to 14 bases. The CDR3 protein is CASSRTGRLYEQYF. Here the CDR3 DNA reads TGTGCCAGCAGTAGGACGGGTCGACTCTACGAGCAGTACTTC.

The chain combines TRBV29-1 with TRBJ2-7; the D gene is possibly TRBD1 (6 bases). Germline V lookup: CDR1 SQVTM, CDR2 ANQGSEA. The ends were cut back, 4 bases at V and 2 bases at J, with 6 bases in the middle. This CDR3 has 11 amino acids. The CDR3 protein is CSVGTAYEQYF. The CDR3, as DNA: TGCAGCGTTGGGACAGCCTACGAGCAGTACTTC.